This note documents a single T cell receptor beta chain sequence. Antigen unknown. V lost 6 bases, J lost 2 bases, and 12 bases stayed unmatched. CDR3 length: 16 amino acids. The V gene's germline CDR1 is SGHDT and CDR2 YYEEEE. This entry comes from a study of T cell responses to AZD1222 COVID-19 vaccine. The repertoire was sequenced with immunoSEQ multiplex PCR; TCRdb's copy has only in-frame clones and lacks some. The sample comprises some 80,000 clones, 85% to 95% of which are singletons, and about 5.2% rests with the top ten. Regarding the study as a whole: Donors were mostly white British, more females; clonal diversity possibly underestimated.

The sequences come from peripheral blood, collected on day 0 of AZD1222 vaccination. The chain uses TRBV5-6 and TRBJ2-5; 8 bases are shared with TRBD1. This receptor was obtained from an adult in good health. This chain's CDR3 is CASTATGAKLQETQYF. As DNA, the CDR3 is TGTGCCAGCACCGCGACAGGGGCTAAACTACAAGAGACCCAGTACTTC.